This T cell receptor beta chain was found in a study of T cells in Graves' hyperthyroidism and ophthalmopathy. The CDR3 loop spans 15 amino acids. From germline, CDR1 is DFQATT and CDR2 SNEGSKA (reference sequence). V lost 0 bases, J lost 2 bases, and 14 bases lay in between. RNA transcripts were the template for amplifying TCR beta CDR3 regions. The TCR CDR3 first-round RT-PCR relied on the HTBI primer set. TCRdb processed the multiplex PCR reads anew with MiXCR; each CDR3 protein has one entry. The sample records more than 500,000 distinct CDR3 sequences, approximately 14% being singletons. Ten or more counts support this clonotype.

Sequencing was performed on blood. The rearrangement joins TRBV20-1 to TRBJ2-7; either TRBD1 or TRBD2 may supply D (7 bases each). The receptor was isolated from a middle-aged woman with Graves' ophthalmopathy. In DNA form, the CDR3 reads TGCAGTGCTAGAGATGAAGCGGGGACAGCCTACGAGCAGTACTTC. It codes for CSARDEAGTAYEQYF.